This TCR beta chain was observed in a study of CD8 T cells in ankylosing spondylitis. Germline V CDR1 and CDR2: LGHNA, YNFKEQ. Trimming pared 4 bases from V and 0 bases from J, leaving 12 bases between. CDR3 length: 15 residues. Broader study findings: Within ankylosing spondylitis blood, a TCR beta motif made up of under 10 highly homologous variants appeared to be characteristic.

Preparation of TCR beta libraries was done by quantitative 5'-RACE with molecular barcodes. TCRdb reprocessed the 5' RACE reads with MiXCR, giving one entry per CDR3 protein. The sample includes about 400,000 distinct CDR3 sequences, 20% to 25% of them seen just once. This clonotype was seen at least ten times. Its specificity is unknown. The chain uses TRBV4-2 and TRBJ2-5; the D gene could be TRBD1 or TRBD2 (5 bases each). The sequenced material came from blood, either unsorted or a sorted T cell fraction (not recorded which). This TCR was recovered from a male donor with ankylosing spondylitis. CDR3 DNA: TGTGCCAGCAGCCCTATACGAGGGGACCAAGAGACCCAGTACTTC. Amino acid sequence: CASSPIRGDQETQYF.